This T cell receptor (beta chain) was identified in a study of blood T cell repertoires in COVID-19 (dated by TCRdb to the early 2020s). About the investigation overall: Collaborator samples came from the United States, Italy and Spain and covered acute and convalescent phases of COVID-19. The prospective study material was composed of cDNA or gDNA derived from T cells, B-cell-depleted T cells, or PBMCs. The dataset comprised deeply sampled blood TCRbeta repertoires from subjects exposed to, actively infected with, or recovered from COVID-19. The repertoires were released in a freely available public database meant as a resource for research on the immune response to SARS-CoV-2. The samples were drawn from two sources: the first 160 participants of the ongoing ImmuneRACE study, and 1,000 to 1,500 subjects contributed by 6 global collaborators. A de-identified subject ID, COVID-19 status, age in years and sex were almost always included in the sample metadata. HLA class I and class II types, where available, came from metadata supplied by the sample provider rather than from assay-based typing.

TCRbeta CDR3 regions were amplified from genomic DNA using the immunoSEQ Assay, a bias-controlled multiplex PCR. In the paper's pipeline: The number of nucleated cells in each sample was estimated from the amplification of reference gene primers within the assay. Sequence reads were collapsed and filtered to measure the absolute abundance of every unique TCRbeta CDR3 rearrangement. For each sample, productive Simpson clonality was calculated as the square root of Simpson's diversity index over productive rearrangements. What TCRdb holds here is the immuneACCESS table cut down to in-frame rearrangements. Part of the clones is not present; checked against another copy, under half of the missing clones reflect an unresolved V gene, and the others are unexplained. The V and J calls and clone size are taken from that table; D and trimming were inferred from the DNA. This sample holds 150,000 to 200,000 clones; less than 90% were observed only once. The top ten hold 9.5% to 13% of the sample.

There are 12 amino acids in the CDR3, from cysteine to phenylalanine inclusive. CDR3 DNA only is kept here, 36 bases in frame from base 1. CDR1 SGHRS and CDR2 YFSETQ were looked up in the germline V gene. The junction carries 8 bases between V and J, which are trimmed by 4 bases and 3 bases respectively. In the case of this clone: No antigen is known for it. Base qualities are not provided; no much larger clone lies one nucleotide away.

In Seattle, one collaborating source enrolled patients while the infection was active and tracked those patients longitudinally over the course of disease. Collaborating institutions collected whole blood in K2EDTA tubes following their own protocols. For TCRbeta analysis, collaborator samples were shipped as frozen whole blood, as isolated PBMCs, or as DNA extracted from either sample type. Study-wide conclusions, independent of this receptor: The amount of clinical and demographic metadata varied by source and participant and was provided uncurated.

The TCR originated in a woman between 55 and 75 years old with COVID-19, enrolled during active disease. Material: peripheral blood. Recombination linked TRBV5-1 to TRBJ2-7, with a tentative D gene TRBD2 over 5 matching bases. CDR3 protein: CASSTDFYEQYF. The DNA reads as follows: TGCGCCAGCAGCACGGACTTCTACGAGCAGTACTTC.